These 2 T cell receptor beta chains originate from one sample sequenced in a study of CD8 T cells in ankylosing spondylitis. General study points: A TCR beta motif of roughly 8 highly homologous variants appeared characteristic of ankylosing spondylitis blood.

TCRdb called the 5' RACE reads again in MiXCR, with one record for every CDR3 protein. The sample carries a few hundred thousand distinct CDR3 sequences, more than 15% recorded once. Their specific antigens are unknown. Sequences were obtained from blood, either unsorted or a sorted T cell fraction (not recorded which). The receptors shown here come from a male donor with ankylosing spondylitis.

The chain recombines TRBV28 with TRBJ1-5; maybe TRBD1 (6 bases). The CDR3 contains 15 residues. Trimming removed 1 base at V and 2 bases at J, with 9 bases between. Germline lookup yields CDR1 MDHEN and CDR2 SYDVKM. CDR3 sequence reads: CASSLSGVGNQPQHF. As DNA, the CDR3 is TGTGCCAGCAGTTTATCAGGGGTGGGCAATCAGCCCCAGCATTTT.

This sequence joins TRBV7-9 and TRBJ2-7; TRBD2 matches 9 bases. V trimming: 5 bases; J trimming: 7 bases; junction bases outside the gene matches: 6. The CDR3 spans 13 residues. Germline CDR1 SEHNR, CDR2 FQNEAQ (reference sequence). The CDR3 loop reads CASSLGTSSEQYF. The CDR3 DNA reads TGTGCCAGCAGCCTCGGGACTAGCAGTGAGCAGTACTTC.